The 15 T cell receptor beta chains presented below share a single source sample, sequenced in a study of blood T cell repertoires in COVID-19. Some clones are missing from TCRdb's copy, which holds only in-frame ones; the method was immunoSEQ multiplex PCR. The table has 90,000 to 150,000 clones, roughly 81% seen once. What was sequenced was peripheral blood. These receptors originate from a human donor in a cohort sampled during active COVID-19.

V usage is TRBV6-2 or TRBV6-3 and J usage is TRBJ1-3, with a weak D call TRBD1 (5 bases). V lost 7 bases and J lost 0, with 10 bases in between. Looked up from germline, CDR1 is MNHEY and CDR2 is SVGEGT. The CDR3 is 14 amino acids. For the CDR3, the DNA is TGTGCCAGCATCCCCGGGGGCTCTGGAAACACCATATATTTT. Amino acid sequence: CASIPGGSGNTIYF.

The chain uses TRBV7-9 and TRBJ1-1; 7 nucleotides agree with TRBD1. V shed 5 bases and J 4 bases; nucleotides not matched to a gene: 10. This CDR3 region has 15 residues. Per germline, CDR1 SEHNR and CDR2 FQNEAQ (reference sequence). In DNA form, the CDR3 reads TGTGCCAGCAGCGCACCCACAGGGGCTGGCACTGAAGCTTTCTTT. Protein product: CASSAPTGAGTEAFF.

The V and J genes are TRBV24-1 and TRBJ2-7; possibly TRBD2 for D (6 bases). Trimming took off 0 bases at V and 6 bases at J, with 8 bases between the two ends. Germline V gene lookup returns CDR1 KGHDR and CDR2 SFDVKD. The CDR3 has 13 amino acids. CDR3 amino acids: CATSDLGGLEQYF. The CDR3 nucleotides read TGTGCCACCAGTGATTTGGGGGGACTCGAGCAGTACTTC.

About this clone itself: One end of the junction varies from germline; a read error may be responsible. The gene calls are TRBV5-1 and TRBJ1-4, with a tentative D call TRBD1 (6 bases). This CDR3 is 15 amino acids long. Germline CDR1 reads SGHRS; CDR2 reads YFSETQ. In nucleotides, the CDR3 is TGCGCCAGCAGATTGGGGGGCGTCACTAATGAAAAACTGTTTTTT. This codes for CASRLGGVTNEKLFF.

The chain has TRBV9 and TRBJ1-1; D not resolved. The V end lost 3 bases, the J end lost 3 bases, and 9 bases lay between the germline ends. The CDR3 is 13 amino acids. CDR1 SGDLS and CDR2 YYNGEE come from the germline V gene. CDR3 sequence reads: CASSAGRDTEAFF. The DNA of the CDR3 is TGTGCCAGCAGCGCCGGGAGGGACACTGAAGCTTTCTTT. Supplemented by reference TRBV9 and TRBJ1-1, the full variable domain reads DSGVTQTPKHLITATGQRVTLRCSPRSGDLSVYWYQQSLDQGLQFLIQYYNGEERAKGNILERFSAQQFPDLHSELNLSSLELGDSALYFCASSAGRDTEAFFGQGTRLTVV.

The chain combines TRBV25-1 with TRBJ2-7, with D tentatively TRBD2 (6 bases). The ends were cut back, 4 bases at V and 3 bases at J, with 19 bases in the middle. CDR1 MGHDK and CDR2 SYGVNS come from the germline V gene. The CDR3 totals 16 residues. The CDR3 is CASSVGGPNPYYEQYF. In DNA form, the CDR3 reads TGTGCCAGCAGTGTCGGGGGACCTAACCCATACTACGAGCAGTACTTC.

This sequence joins TRBV10-2 and TRBJ1-2, with D tentatively TRBD1 (6 bases). Germline CDR1 WSHSY, CDR2 SAAADI. The CDR3 is 16 amino acids. V was pared by 0 bases and J by 2 bases, with 13 bases between. The CDR3 spells CASSESRGGGNYGYTF. DNA of the CDR3: TGCGCCAGCAGTGAGTCCAGGGGTGGGGGCAACTATGGCTACACCTTC.

The J gene is TRBJ1-6, the V gene TRBV7-2, with 8 bases fitting TRBD1. This CDR3 is 15 amino acids long. Unmatched junction bases numbered 4, after V lost 5 bases and J lost 4 bases. Germline values: CDR1 SGHTA, CDR2 FQGNSA. CDR3 in DNA: TGTGCCAGCAGCCTAAGGACAGGGTATAATTCACCCCTCCACTTT. Translated, it gives CASSLRTGYNSPLHF.

The chain joins TRBV11-3 to TRBJ1-2; tentatively, D is TRBD1 (5 bases). The CDR3 extends over 13 amino acids. Germline CDR1 is SGHNT and CDR2 is YENEEA. The ends were cut back, 0 bases at V and 7 bases at J, with 9 bases in the middle. CDR3 in DNA: TGTGCCAGCAGCTTAGAAGGGGTCCGTGGCTACACCTTC. Translation: CASSLEGVRGYTF.

The V and J genes are TRBV5-6 and TRBJ1-4, with D tentatively TRBD1 (5 bases). Deletions cut 2 bases from V and 11 bases from J, with 16 bases between. The CDR3 is made up of 14 amino acids. The germline V gene has CDR1 SGHDT and CDR2 YYEEEE. CDR3 loop: CASSLISTGAKLFF. CDR3 sequence (DNA): TGTGCCAGCAGCTTAATTTCTACAGGCGCCAAACTGTTTTTT.

The V call is TRBV9, the J call TRBJ1-5; a weak D match, TRBD1 (5 bases). Germline V gene data show CDR1 as SGDLS and CDR2 as YYNGEE. The CDR3 has 13 amino acids. Between the trimmed V and J ends, which lost 3 bases and 2 bases, there was a span of 6 bases. The CDR3 here is CASSGRGNQPQHF. CDR3 coding DNA: TGTGCCAGCAGCGGCAGGGGCAATCAGCCCCAGCATTTT.

This chain uses TRBV28 with TRBJ2-7; 7 nucleotides line up with TRBD1. The CDR3 covers 13 residues. V shed 8 bases and J 2 bases; nucleotides not matched to a gene: 6. The germline V gene encodes CDR1 MDHEN and CDR2 SYDVKM. For the CDR3, the DNA is TGTGCCAGCGAATCCGGGACAGCCTACGAGCAGTACTTC. Its translation: CASESGTAYEQYF.

This sequence joins TRBV19 and TRBJ1-5, with a possible D match to TRBD1 (5 bases). CDR1 is LNHDA and CDR2 is SQIVND in the germline V gene (reference sequence). V gave up 1 base and J gave up 3 bases, with 7 bases separating them. The CDR3 is 14 residues long. CDR3 nucleotides: TGTGCCAGTAGTATAGGACAGCACAATCAGCCCCAGCATTTT. Translated: CASSIGQHNQPQHF.

J is TRBJ2-7 and V is TRBV11-3; D unclear. This CDR3 spans 12 amino acids. Germline V gene sequence: CDR1 SGHNT, CDR2 YENEEA. Trimming shortened V by 5 bases and J by 3 bases, and 8 bases separated the two germline ends. CDR3 nucleotide sequence: TGTGCCAGCAGCGCCCGTAGCTACGAGCAGTACTTC. It specifies CASSARSYEQYF.

This rearrangement joins TRBV9 to TRBJ2-7; D is possibly TRBD1 (6 bases). CDR3 length: 14 amino acids. The ends were cut back, 1 base at V and 4 bases at J, with 12 bases in the middle. Germline loops: CDR1 SGDLS, CDR2 YYNGEE. The CDR3 reads CASSVKGDSYEQYF. In nucleotides, the CDR3 is TGTGCCAGCAGCGTAAAGGGGGATAGTTACGAGCAGTACTTC.